The rows below give T cell receptor beta chains drawn from one sample of a study of control samples from healthy donors and cancer patients. Only in-frame clones appear in the TCRdb table, and some are missing; sequencing was by immunoSEQ multiplex PCR. The sample contains 150,000 to 200,000 clones, 90% to 95% of which appear only once. The sequenced material came from blood. These receptors were collected from a man aged 30 to 39 in good health. CDR3s include the opening cysteine and the closing phenylalanine or tryptophan. The D gene is left open where the match is weak. The size field is filled for only some rows; it gives once, few, many or a size class.

-	TRBJ2-1	-	TRBV19	CATGGGGSSYNEQFF	TGTGCCACCGGAGGGGGCGGGAGCTCCTACAATGAGCAGTTCTTC
once	TRBJ1-6	-	TRBV2	CASSGGPGSISPLHF	TGTGCCAGCAGTGGGGGTCCGGGGTCAATTTCACCCCTCCACTTT
-	TRBJ2-3	-	TRBV3-1/TRBV3-2	CASSQRARKTDTQYF	TGTGCCAGCAGCCAGAGGGCCCGGAAAACAGATACGCAGTATTTT
once	TRBJ1-2	-	TRBV30	CAWDRRNYGYTF	TGTGCCTGGGACAGGCGAAACTATGGCTACACCTTC
-	TRBJ1-2	-	TRBV6-1	CASSDWDHNYGYTF	TGTGCCAGCAGTGATTGGGACCATAACTATGGCTACACCTTC
-	TRBJ2-5	-	TRBV2	CASSIGGGETQYF	TGTGCCAGCAGCATCGGAGGAGGGGAGACCCAGTACTTC
-	TRBJ1-1	-	TRBV6-5	CASRGAGAGDTEAFF	TGTGCCAGCAGGGGGGCAGGCGCCGGGGACACTGAAGCTTTCTTT
-	TRBJ2-7	TRBD2	TRBV5-4	CASSPAGRAEDEQYF	TGTGCCAGCAGCCCCGCCGGGAGGGCCGAGGACGAGCAGTACTTC
few	TRBJ2-3	-	TRBV28	CASSLSQGTDTQYF	TGTGCCAGCAGTTTAAGTCAGGGCACAGATACGCAGTATTTT
-	TRBJ1-6	-	TRBV5-1	CASSLGFHSYNSPLHF	TGCGCCAGCAGCTTGGGGTTTCACTCCTATAATTCACCCCTCCACTTT
-	TRBJ2-7	TRBD1	TRBV2	CASSASPGQGIFYEQYF	TGTGCCAGCAGTGCGTCGCCGGGACAGGGTATATTCTACGAGCAGTACTTC
-	TRBJ2-3	-	TRBV5-1	CASSSSTDTQYF	TGCGCCAGCAGCTCTAGCACAGATACGCAGTATTTT
-	TRBJ2-1	TRBD1	TRBV27	CASSSPRSTGGNEQFF	TGTGCCAGCAGTTCCCCAAGAAGTACAGGGGGCAATGAGCAGTTCTTC
few	TRBJ1-6	-	TRBV6-1	CASSEGGSHSYNSPLHF	TGTGCCAGCAGTGAAGGGGGCAGTCACTCCTATAATTCACCCCTCCACTTT
few	TRBJ1-1	-	TRBV2	CASSDLRGNTEAFF	TGTGCCAGCAGTGATCTTAGGGGGAACACTGAAGCTTTCTTT
-	TRBJ2-5	TRBD1	TRBV29-1	CSVEVLGQQETQYF	TGCAGCGTTGAAGTATTGGGACAGCAAGAGACCCAGTACTTC
-	TRBJ1-1	-	TRBV4-1	CASSQEWPGAEAFF	TGCGCCAGCAGCCAAGAATGGCCAGGCGCTGAAGCTTTCTTT
-	TRBJ2-7	-	TRBV7-2	CASSLGLPGHEQYF	TGTGCCAGCAGCTTAGGATTGCCTGGCCACGAGCAGTACTTC
-	TRBJ2-7	TRBD2	TRBV4-1	CASSLRLAVPYEQYF	TGCGCCAGCAGTCTCCGACTAGCGGTACCCTACGAGCAGTACTTC
-	TRBJ2-7	TRBD2	TRBV6-5	CASSPLLAAHYEQYF	TGTGCCAGCAGTCCCCTTCTAGCGGCCCACTACGAGCAGTACTTC
once	TRBJ2-1	-	TRBV29-1	CSARPEYVEQFF	TGCAGCGCTCGTCCGGAGTACGTTGAGCAGTTCTTC
-	TRBJ1-2	TRBD1	TRBV5-4	CASSLDRGNYGYTF	TGTGCCAGCAGCTTGGACAGGGGGAACTATGGCTACACCTTC
-	TRBJ2-1	-	TRBV29-1	CSVAQTGGREQFF	TGCAGCGTTGCCCAAACCGGTGGGCGTGAGCAGTTCTTC
-	TRBJ2-3	TRBD2	TRBV2	CASRVSGFPGTDTQYF	TGTGCCAGCAGGGTTAGCGGGTTCCCCGGCACAGATACGCAGTATTTT
-	TRBJ1-5	-	TRBV6-5	CASSTGRNQPQHF	TGTGCCAGCAGTACCGGTAGGAATCAGCCCCAGCATTTT
once	TRBJ1-1	-	TRBV6-2/TRBV6-3	CASSYSTDRGLMNTEAFF	TGTGCCAGCAGTTACTCGACTGATAGAGGGCTGATGAACACTGAAGCTTTCTTT
few	TRBJ1-1	TRBD1	TRBV19	CASRQGRNTEAFF	TGTGCCAGTAGACAGGGGAGGAACACTGAAGCTTTCTTT
-	TRBJ1-2	-	TRBV18	CASSLSGIQYGYTF	TGTGCCAGCTCACTATCAGGGATACAATATGGCTACACCTTC
once	TRBJ2-7	TRBD1	TRBV7-9	CASSPFRGQGGEQYF	TGTGCCAGCAGCCCGTTTAGGGGACAGGGGGGCGAGCAGTACTTC
-	TRBJ2-1	-	TRBV7-8	CASSLGPINEQFF	TGTGCCAGCAGCTTAGGGCCAATCAATGAGCAGTTCTTC
-	TRBJ2-1	TRBD2	TRBV2	CASRKAGGGGEQFF	TGTGCCAGCAGAAAAGCGGGAGGGGGCGGTGAGCAGTTCTTC
-	TRBJ1-1	-	TRBV14	CASSQSVGWMNTEAFF	TGTGCCAGCAGCCAATCGGTAGGATGGATGAACACTGAAGCTTTCTTT
-	TRBJ1-4	-	TRBV7-9	CASSFSQASATNEKLFF	TGTGCCAGCAGTTTTAGTCAGGCTTCTGCAACTAATGAAAAACTGTTTTTT
-	TRBJ2-2	TRBD2	TRBV5-1	CASSLAGGTGELFF	TGCGCCAGCAGCTTGGCGGGGGGGACCGGGGAGCTGTTTTTT
-	TRBJ2-7	TRBD2	TRBV27	CASSLSSGRSYEQYF	TGTGCCAGCAGTTTATCTAGCGGGAGGTCCTACGAGCAGTACTTC
-	TRBJ2-1	-	TRBV7-9	CASSSTDSSYNEQFF	TGTGCCAGCAGCTCGACGGACAGCTCCTACAATGAGCAGTTCTTC
-	TRBJ2-3	TRBD1	TRBV6-6	CASSDRGHRDTQYF	TGTGCCAGCAGCGACAGGGGGCATAGGGATACGCAGTATTTT
-	TRBJ2-5	-	TRBV5-4	CASSLGQMRGGETQYF	TGTGCCAGCAGCTTGGGACAGATGAGGGGTGGAGAGACCCAGTACTTC
-	TRBJ1-1	-	TRBV7-2	CASSLVRGGNTEAFF	TGTGCCAGCAGCTTAGTCCGGGGTGGGAACACTGAAGCTTTCTTT
-	TRBJ2-1	TRBD2	TRBV4-3	CASSQVAGGYNEQFF	TGCGCCAGCAGCCAAGTAGCGGGGGGTTACAATGAGCAGTTCTTC
-	TRBJ2-5	TRBD2	TRBV5-4	CASSLGAGAASSETQYF	TGTGCCAGCAGCTTGGGAGCGGGGGCCGCCAGTTCAGAGACCCAGTACTTC
once	TRBJ1-1	-	TRBV30	CAWPGGPTGSNTEAFF	TGTGCCTGGCCGGGGGGGCCCACAGGGTCGAACACTGAAGCTTTCTTT
once	TRBJ1-2	TRBD1	TRBV10-3	CATNPGGIVYGYTF	TGTGCCACTAACCCAGGGGGTATTGTCTATGGCTACACCTTC
-	TRBJ2-6	-	TRBV18	CASSPGASGANVLTF	TGTGCCAGCTCACCGGGGGCCTCTGGGGCCAACGTCCTGACTTTC
-	TRBJ1-5	-	TRBV11-2	CASSLGGGEGQPQHF	TGTGCCAGCAGCTTAGGGGGTGGGGAGGGGCAGCCCCAGCATTTT
-	TRBJ1-1	-	TRBV3-1/TRBV3-2	CASSHTALGTEAFF	TGTGCCAGCAGCCACACAGCCCTGGGCACTGAAGCTTTCTTT
-	TRBJ1-2	-	TRBV27	CASGHRARGYTF	TGTGCCAGCGGGCACCGGGCGCGTGGCTACACCTTC
-	TRBJ1-1	TRBD1	TRBV19	CASSAQGAPTEAFF	TGTGCCAGTAGTGCACAGGGGGCCCCCACTGAAGCTTTCTTT
few	TRBJ1-1	-	TRBV29-1	CSVRLGTEAFF	TGCAGCGTTCGACTGGGCACTGAAGCTTTCTTT
once	TRBJ2-2	TRBD1	TRBV10-3	CASRTGGPGELFF	TGTGCCAGCCGGACAGGGGGCCCCGGGGAGCTGTTTTTT